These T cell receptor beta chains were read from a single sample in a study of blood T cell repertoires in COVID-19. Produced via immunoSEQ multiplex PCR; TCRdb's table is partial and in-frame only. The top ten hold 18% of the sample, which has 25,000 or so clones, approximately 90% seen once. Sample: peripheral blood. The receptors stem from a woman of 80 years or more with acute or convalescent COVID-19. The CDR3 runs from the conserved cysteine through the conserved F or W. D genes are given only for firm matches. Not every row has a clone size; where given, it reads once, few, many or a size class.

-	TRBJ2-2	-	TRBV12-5	CASLQAPNTGELFF	TGTGCTAGCCTACAGGCCCCGAACACCGGGGAGCTGTTTTTT
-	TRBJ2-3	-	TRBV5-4	CASSLLKSTDTQYF	TGTGCCAGCAGCTTGTTAAAAAGCACAGATACGCAGTATTTT
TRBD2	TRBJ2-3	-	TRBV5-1	CASSPGAGALTDTQYF	TGCGCCAGCAGCCCTGGAGCGGGGGCCCTCACAGATACGCAGTATTTT
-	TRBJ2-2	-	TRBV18	CASSPVSLGELFF	TGTGCCAGCTCACCAGTATCACTCGGGGAGCTGTTTTTT
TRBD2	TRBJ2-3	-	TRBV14	CASSDYSGGLDTQYF	TGTGCCAGCAGCGACTATAGCGGGGGGCTGGATACGCAGTATTTT
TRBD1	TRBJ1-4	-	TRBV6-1	CASSEGAGGSEKLFF	TGTGCCAGCAGTGAAGGGGCAGGGGGATCTGAAAAACTGTTTTTT
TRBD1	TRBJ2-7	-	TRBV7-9	CASSSGQGKLYEQYF	TGTGCCAGCAGCTCCGGACAGGGGAAGTTGTACGAGCAGTACTTC
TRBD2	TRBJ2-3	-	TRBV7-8	CASSFRAGGVDTQYF	TGTGCCAGCAGCTTCAGAGCGGGGGGCGTAGATACGCAGTATTTT
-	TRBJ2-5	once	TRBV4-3	CASSQDQAGDETQYF	TGCGCCAGCAGCCAAGATCAGGCAGGGGATGAGACCCAGTACTTC
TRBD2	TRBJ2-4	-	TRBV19	CASSIRTSGGAKNIQYF	TGTGCCAGTAGTATAAGAACTAGCGGGGGAGCCAAAAACATTCAGTACTTC
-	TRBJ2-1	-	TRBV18	CASSPGLANEQFF	TGTGCCAGCTCACCCGGACTGGCCAATGAGCAGTTCTTC
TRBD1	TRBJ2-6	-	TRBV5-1	CASSLFQGASGANVLTF	TGCGCCAGCAGCTTGTTCCAGGGGGCGTCTGGGGCCAACGTCCTGACTTTC
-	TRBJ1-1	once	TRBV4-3	CASSQDWGGPRGKAFF	TGCGCCAGCAGCCAAGACTGGGGGGGCCCACGGGGGAAAGCTTTCTTT
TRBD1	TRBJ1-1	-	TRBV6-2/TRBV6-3	CASSRTGDNTEAFF	TGTGCCAGCAGTCGGACAGGGGATAACACTGAAGCTTTCTTT
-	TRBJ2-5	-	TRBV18	CASSPFGQSQETQYF	TGTGCCAGCTCACCTTTTGGACAGAGCCAAGAGACCCAGTACTTC
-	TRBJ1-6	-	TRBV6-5	CASSYLNTGLGSPLHF	TGTGCCAGCAGTTACCTAAACACAGGGCTTGGGTCACCCCTCCACTTT
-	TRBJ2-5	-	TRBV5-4	CASSLARREETQYF	TGTGCCAGCAGCTTGGCCCGTCGGGAAGAGACCCAGTACTTC
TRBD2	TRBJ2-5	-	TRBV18	CASSPPTSGGRETQYF	TGTGCCAGCTCACCACCGACTAGCGGGGGACGGGAGACCCAGTACTTC
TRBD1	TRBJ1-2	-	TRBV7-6	CASSLEYRGALNYGYTF	TGTGCCAGCAGCTTAGAATACAGGGGGGCATTGAACTATGGCTACACCTTC
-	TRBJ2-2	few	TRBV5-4	CASSSGGLTGELFF	TGTGCCAGCAGCTCCGGGGGGCTAACCGGGGAGCTGTTTTTT
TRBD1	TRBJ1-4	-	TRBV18	CASSPRRTGENEKLFF	TGTGCCAGCTCACCCAGGCGCACAGGGGAAAATGAAAAACTGTTTTTT
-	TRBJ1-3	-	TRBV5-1	CASSLVSGGNTIYF	TGCGCCAGCAGCTTGGTCTCAGGAGGAAACACCATATATTTT
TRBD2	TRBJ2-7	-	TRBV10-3	CAISESRTSGSYEQYF	TGTGCCATCAGTGAGTCGAGGACTAGCGGGTCCTACGAGCAGTACTTC
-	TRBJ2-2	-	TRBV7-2	CASSPGLTNTGELFF	TGTGCCAGCAGCCCGGGACTCACGAACACCGGGGAGCTGTTTTTT
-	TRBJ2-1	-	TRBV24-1	CATSDALAASYNEQFF	TGTGCCACCAGTGATGCGCTAGCAGCATCCTACAATGAGCAGTTCTTC
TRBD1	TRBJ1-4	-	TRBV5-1	CASSSGQPNEKLFF	TGCGCCAGCAGCTCGGGACAGCCGAATGAAAAACTGTTTTTT
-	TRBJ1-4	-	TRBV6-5	CASSLQGSTNEKLFF	TGTGCCAGCAGTCTCCAGGGATCAACTAATGAAAAACTGTTTTTT
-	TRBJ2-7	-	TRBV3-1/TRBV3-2	CASSQFSSYEQYF	TGTGCCAGCAGCCAATTTTCTAGCTACGAGCAGTACTTC